These T cell receptor beta chains were read from a single sample in a study of blood T cell repertoires in COVID-19. Sequencing was performed with immunoSEQ multiplex PCR; in TCRdb, only in-frame clones are kept and a portion is missing. Found here are 250,000 to 350,000 clones, 75% to 90% of them singletons; the top ten hold approximately 13%. Input material: peripheral blood. The receptors here all came from an older woman with acute or convalescent COVID-19. The CDR3 runs from the conserved cysteine through the conserved F or W. The listing skips clone size in some rows; elsewhere it reads once, few, many or a size class.

J gene | clone size | V gene | CDR3 protein
TRBJ2-3 | . | TRBV5-1 | CASSHGARGGSTDTQYF
TRBJ1-2 | . | TRBV12-3/TRBV12-4 | CASSSSGNRGYTF
TRBJ1-1 | . | TRBV18 | CASSPLTTGLNTEAFF
TRBJ1-4 | . | TRBV15 | CATSREAEPKLFF
TRBJ1-5 | . | TRBV28 | CASRFSGVLDQPQHF
TRBJ1-1 | . | TRBV28 | CASRSGTDLLVNTEAFF
TRBJ1-2 | . | TRBV28 | CASSSGTGGHYGYTF
TRBJ2-2 | . | TRBV6-6 | CASSSTGPGELFF
TRBJ2-5 | . | TRBV5-5 | CASSLPGQGETQYF
TRBJ1-2 | once | TRBV7-9 | CASRATGANYGYTF
TRBJ2-1 | . | TRBV4-3 | CASSQRTGDEQFF
TRBJ1-2 | . | TRBV5-6 | CASGSWTGRGGYTF
TRBJ1-5 | . | TRBV29-1 | CSVEGQGVNQPQHF
TRBJ1-4 | . | TRBV5-4 | CASSGQPGTGIKKLFF
TRBJ1-4 | . | TRBV4-2 | CASSQITGTGDEKLFF
TRBJ2-1 | . | TRBV7-7 | CASSLGLAGTEQFF
TRBJ2-5 | . | TRBV29-1 | CSVTGAAQYF
TRBJ1-2 | once | TRBV21-1 | CASSKGGGIYGYTF
TRBJ1-1 | . | TRBV13 | CASSFWQANTEAFF
TRBJ2-5 | . | TRBV9 | CASSGIPGTSGQETQYF
TRBJ2-1 | . | TRBV7-7 | CASSPIGQGLHNEQFF
TRBJ2-1 | . | TRBV5-6 | CASSHRSEQFF
TRBJ2-1 | . | TRBV6-6 | CASVYGDSYNEQFF
TRBJ2-7 | . | TRBV7-2 | CASSGGHQLYEQYF
TRBJ1-1 | . | TRBV5-4 | CASSLQGRMNTEAFF
TRBJ2-7 | once | TRBV6-5 | CASRTTGAYEQYF
TRBJ1-1 | . | TRBV9 | CASSVGQGHTEAFF
TRBJ1-2 | . | TRBV27 | CASSFVWGESYGYTF
TRBJ2-7 | . | TRBV5-1 | CASSFQSPYEQYF
TRBJ1-1 | . | TRBV5-4 | CASSLKNSEAFF
TRBJ2-5 | . | TRBV19 | CASSTRGRGQETQYF
TRBJ1-2 | . | TRBV3-1/TRBV3-2 | CASSQGRVYGYTF
TRBJ2-3 | . | TRBV6-5 | CASRLGTVNTDTQYF
TRBJ1-1 | . | TRBV3-1/TRBV3-2 | CASSQGARGAFF
TRBJ2-1 | . | TRBV2 | CASSLLAGTNNEQFF
TRBJ1-4 | few | TRBV9 | CASSIRQGDEKLFF
TRBJ2-7 | . | TRBV11-2 | CASSLVTSGDQQYF
TRBJ2-1 | . | TRBV7-3 | CASSLGLPNEQFF
TRBJ2-1 | . | TRBV4-3 | CASSQDGSEYSEQFF
TRBJ2-7 | few | TRBV27 | CASSLWGTLESSYEQYF
TRBJ2-1 | . | TRBV7-3 | CASSRVAGAVDNEQFF
TRBJ1-1 | . | TRBV2 | CASRHRNTEAFF
TRBJ2-1 | . | TRBV7-2 | CASSLGREPYNEQFF
TRBJ2-7 | . | TRBV5-1 | CASSARERGGYEQYF
TRBJ1-2 | . | TRBV18 | CASSPRQVREGGYTF
TRBJ2-7 | once | TRBV5-1 | CASSPDILYEQYF
TRBJ2-1 | . | TRBV19 | CASSFLAGKSSYNEQFF